Following are 10 T cell receptor beta chains from one sample sequenced in a study of early T cells in non-severe SARS-CoV-2 infection. TCRdb called the 5' RACE reads again in MiXCR, with one record for every CDR3 protein. The sample holds tens of thousands of distinct CDR3 sequences, roughly 10% seen once. Sequenced input: whole blood. The receptors were gathered from an adult who was a healthcare worker with PCR-confirmed SARS-CoV-2 infection or an uninfected control (not recorded which).

This clonotype turned up a few times. This chain links TRBV3-1 with TRBJ2-3, with D tentatively TRBD2 (6 bases). Germline-derived CDR1 and CDR2 are LGHDT and YNNKEL (reference sequence). V lost 0 bases, J lost 5 bases, and 6 bases lay in between. This CDR3 is 13 amino acids long. CDR3 in amino acids: CASSQEGGDTQYF. The CDR3 DNA follows: TGTGCCAGCAGCCAAGAGGGGGGAGATACGCAGTATTTT.

This chain links TRBV5-1 with TRBJ2-2; 9 bases agree with TRBD1. The germline gives CDR1 SGHRS, CDR2 YFSETQ. The CDR3 is made up of 16 amino acids. With 3 bases clipped from V and 9 bases from J, the junction kept 12 bases outside the gene matches. CDR3 sequence reads: CASSWPGTGLVRELFF. Here the CDR3 DNA reads TGCGCCAGCAGCTGGCCCGGGACAGGGCTCGTTCGGGAGCTGTTTTTT.

This clonotype was seen ten or more times. This chain uses TRBV3-1 with TRBJ2-7; tentatively, D is TRBD2 (6 bases). The germline gives CDR1 LGHDT, CDR2 YNNKEL (reference sequence). This CDR3 has 14 residues. The V end was cut by 3 bases, the J end by 2 bases, with 11 bases between. The CDR3 spells CASSQGSGPYEQYF. CDR3 nucleotide sequence: TGTGCCAGCAGCCAGGGTAGCGGACCCTACGAGCAGTACTTC.

The gene calls are TRBV19 and TRBJ1-5; 11 bases fit TRBD1. The V gene's germline CDR1 is LNHDA and CDR2 SQIVND (reference sequence). V shed 4 bases, J shed 6 bases, and the junction held 5 bases outside the gene matches. The CDR3 consists of 15 residues. CDR3 protein: CASSTRTGGSQPQHF. CDR3 DNA: TGTGCCAGTAGTACCCGGACAGGGGGCAGTCAGCCCCAGCATTTT.

The table lists this clonotype with a few counts. The chain employs TRBV28 and TRBJ2-1, with 7 bases lining up with TRBD2. The ends lost 4 bases at V and 5 bases at J; junction bases unmatched: 11. The germline gives CDR1 MDHEN, CDR2 SYDVKM. The CDR3 has 16 amino acids. The CDR3 DNA sequence: TGTGCCAGCAGTTCCCCCGATGGGACTACACACAATGAGCAGTTCTTC. It translates to CASSSPDGTTHNEQFF.

This clonotype appeared once. Being one base from a much bigger clone, this may be a read error. This chain links TRBV6-2 or TRBV6-3 with TRBJ2-5; weak D call: TRBD2 (6 bases). This CDR3 contains 14 residues. Germline assignment: CDR1 MNHEY and CDR2 SVGEGT. Deletions cut 5 bases from V and 9 bases from J, with 19 bases between. As DNA, the CDR3 is TGTGCCAGCAGTACCCGACTAGGCGGGGAGTCCCAGTACTTC. Protein: CASSTRLGGESQYF.

This clonotype came up a few times. The genes are TRBV6-2 or TRBV6-3 and TRBJ2-7; D is uncertain. V lost 6 bases and J lost 2, with 11 bases in between. There are 13 residues in the CDR3. Germline CDR1 reads MNHEY; CDR2 reads SVGEGT. The CDR3 bases are TGTGCCAGCAGCAGATCCTCCCCCTACGAGCAGTACTTC. Its protein is CASSRSSPYEQYF.

This clonotype has at least ten counts. The chain links TRBV5-1 to TRBJ2-7; 7 bases agree with TRBD2. The J segment lost 2 bases and the V segment lost 1 base, leaving 6 bases of the junction unmatched. The CDR3 totals 15 residues. Germline V gene data show CDR1 as SGHRS and CDR2 as YFSETQ. CDR3 bases: TGCGCCAGCAGCTTGAATCCCAGCGGGACCTACGAGCAGTACTTC. This codes for CASSLNPSGTYEQYF.

This clonotype showed up many times. This rearrangement joins TRBV29-1 to TRBJ1-2; D not certain. Germline CDR1 and CDR2: SQVTM and ANQGSEA. This CDR3 has 12 residues. Trimming removed 6 bases at V and 1 base at J, with 9 bases between. The CDR3 here is CSVSPGNYGYTF. The DNA for the CDR3 is TGCAGCGTCAGCCCGGGTAACTATGGCTACACCTTC. The full variable domain, completed using reference TRBV29-1 and TRBJ1-2, is SAVISQKPSRDICQRGTSLTIQCQVDSQVTMMFWYRQQPGQSLTLIATANQGSEATYESGFVIDKFPISRPNLTFSTLTVSNMSPEDSSIYLCSVSPGNYGYTFGSGTRLTVV.

The chain joins TRBV3-1 to TRBJ2-5, with a possible D match to TRBD1 (5 bases). The CDR3 covers 15 residues. Trimming removed 0 bases at V and 3 bases at J, with 11 bases between. CDR1 and CDR2 (germline): LGHDT, YNNKEL (reference sequence). CDR3 sequence reads: CASSQDTGREETQYF. For the CDR3, the DNA is TGTGCCAGCAGCCAAGACACAGGAAGGGAAGAGACCCAGTACTTC.